This T cell receptor (beta chain) was profiled in a study of T cells after yellow fever vaccination. TCRdb fed the 5' RACE reads into MiXCR, producing one record per CDR3 protein. The table includes 320,000 or so distinct CDR3 sequences, roughly 8.4% detected once. In its sample, this clonotype was seen many times. What it recognizes is unknown. Study results and limitations: Post-booster samples contained most primary-vaccination clones (more than 95% CD4, about 87% CD8).

Trimming removed 3 bases from V and 10 bases from J, with 9 bases in between. The germline V gene has CDR1 MGHRA and CDR2 YSYEKL. There are 11 residues in the CDR3. This TCR was recovered from a young man who received the YFV17D yellow fever vaccine. This specimen was PBMCs, taken roughly 47 days after the first yellow fever vaccination. The chain is built from TRBV4-1 and TRBJ1-2, with a tentative D call TRBD1 (6 bases). The CDR3 is CASSQGTLYTF. The DNA for the CDR3 is TGCGCCAGCAGCCAGGGGACACTCTACACCTTC.